A selection of T cell receptor beta chains follows, all from one sample in a study of cytomegalovirus exposure and HLA in healthy donors. The repertoire was sequenced with immunoSEQ multiplex PCR; TCRdb's copy has only in-frame clones and lacks some. The sample yields hundreds of thousands of clones, less than 90% seen once. The material sequenced was PBMCs. Receptors originate from a man between 18 and 35 years old in good health and CMV-seropositive. The CDR3 runs from the conserved cysteine through the conserved F or W. A D gene is named only where the DNA matches it firmly. The size entry is marked missing in some rows and otherwise reads once, few, many or a size class.

>TRBD2|TRBV11-3|TRBJ2-1|NA
TGTGCCAGCAGCTTAAGAGCGGGGCCATACAATGAGCAGTTCTTC
CASSLRAGPYNEQFF
>TRBD2|TRBV27|TRBJ2-7|NA
TGTGCCAGCAGTGAGCGGGATGGTACCCACGAGCAGTACTTC
CASSERDGTHEQYF
>TRBD1|TRBV6-1|TRBJ1-4|NA
TGTGCCAGCAGTCTACAGGGGGCCAGAGAAAAACTGTTTTTT
CASSLQGAREKLFF
>NA|TRBV5-1|TRBJ1-1|NA
TGCGCCAGCAGCTCTACAGGGTTTGGGACTGAAGCTTTCTTT
CASSSTGFGTEAFF
>TRBD1|TRBV7-9|TRBJ2-1|NA
TGTGCCAGCAGCTTAGAACAGGGGTGGTCCTACAATGAGCAGTTCTTC
CASSLEQGWSYNEQFF
>TRBD1|TRBV14|TRBJ2-2|NA
TGTGCCAGCAGCTTCAACAGGGGTACCGGGGAGCTGTTTTTT
CASSFNRGTGELFF
>NA|TRBV11-2|TRBJ1-3|NA
TGTGCCAGCAGCTTAGGGCGAGGTGGAAACACCATATATTTT
CASSLGRGGNTIYF
>NA|TRBV19|TRBJ2-3|NA
TGTGCCAGTAGTATAGAAGGGGTCGCAGATACGCAGTATTTT
CASSIEGVADTQYF
>NA|TRBV28|TRBJ1-5|NA
TGTGCCAGCAGCCGCAAGCCCCAGCATTTT
CASSRKPQHF
>TRBD2|TRBV5-6|TRBJ2-1|NA
TGTGCCAGCAGCTTGATTAGGAGCGGGAAGGGTGAGCAGTTCTTC
CASSLIRSGKGEQFF
>NA|TRBV5-4|TRBJ1-2|once
TGTGCCAGCAGCTTGAAGGGGACCAACTATGGCTACACCTTC
CASSLKGTNYGYTF
>TRBD1|TRBV4-1|TRBJ1-2|NA
TGCGCCAGCAGCCATCACAGGACAGGGATAGCTAACTATGGCTACACCTTC
CASSHHRTGIANYGYTF
>TRBD1|TRBV5-1|TRBJ2-2|once
TGCGCCAGCAGCTTTAGGGGACAGGGGATGAACACCGGGGAGCTGTTTTTT
CASSFRGQGMNTGELFF
>NA|TRBV5-1|TRBJ2-3|NA
TGCGCCAGCAGCTTGAGGACCCCTAGCACAGATACGCAGTATTTT
CASSLRTPSTDTQYF
>NA|TRBV6-5|TRBJ2-7|NA
TGTGCCAGCAGTCAATCTTATTCAGCGACCGAGCAGTACTTC
CASSQSYSATEQYF
>NA|TRBV11-3|TRBJ2-1|NA
TGTGCCAGCAGCTTAGGCTTCTCTATAAGTAATGAGCAGTTCTTC
CASSLGFSISNEQFF
>TRBD2|TRBV28|TRBJ2-7|NA
TGTGCCAGCAGCTCTAGCGGGGACAACTACTACGAGCAGTACTTC
CASSSSGDNYYEQYF
>TRBD1|TRBV7-8|TRBJ1-2|NA
TGTGCCAGCAGCCCAGCCCCGGACAGGCTTATTACTCTTAATGGCTACACCTTC
CASSPAPDRLITLNGYTF
>NA|TRBV5-6|TRBJ2-5|once
TGTGCCAGCAGCCGGGCTTGGCAGGGTGAAGAGACCCAGTACTTC
CASSRAWQGEETQYF
>NA|TRBV7-2|TRBJ1-4|NA
TGTGCCAGCAGCTTTCTCCCAACCCAGAACAGTGGGAAACTGTTTTTT
CASSFLPTQNSGKLFF
>TRBD2|TRBV5-1|TRBJ2-5|NA
TGCGCCAGCAGCTTTACTAGCGGGACCCAAGAGACCCAGTACTTC
CASSFTSGTQETQYF
>NA|TRBV28|TRBJ1-5|NA
TGTGCCAGCAGTTTCGCCAACGACGGGGGCAATCAGCCCCAGCATTTT
CASSFANDGGNQPQHF
>NA|TRBV30|TRBJ1-2|NA
TGTGCCTGGAGTCGGGACCGACTGGTGAAAGCTAACTATGGCTACACCTTC
CAWSRDRLVKANYGYTF
>TRBD1|TRBV5-1|TRBJ2-2|few
TGCGCCAGCAGCTCGGGACAGCCGAACACCGGGGAGCTGTTTTTT
CASSSGQPNTGELFF
>TRBD1|TRBV18|TRBJ1-1|NA
TGTGCCAGCTCACCCGCGGACAGGGCCCGTGAAGCTTTCTTT
CASSPADRAREAFF
>NA|TRBV2|TRBJ1-5|NA
TGTGCCAGCAGTGCTCAGCTCCATCAGCCCCAGCATTTT
CASSAQLHQPQHF
>NA|TRBV27|TRBJ2-1|NA
TGTGCCAGCAGTCCTCAACTGGGGTTATACAATGAGCAGTTCTTC
CASSPQLGLYNEQFF
>TRBD2|TRBV5-4|TRBJ2-5|NA
TGTGCCAGCAGCTCGCCGGGGGGGGAGACCCAGTACTTC
CASSSPGGETQYF
>NA|TRBV30|TRBJ1-4|NA
TGTGCCTGGAACGGGGCAGGGAGGGGTGAAAAACTGTTTTTT
CAWNGAGRGEKLFF
>NA|TRBV4-3|TRBJ1-2|NA
TGCGCCAGCAGCCCCGCGTGGGACGGGAGGTATGGCTACACCTTC
CASSPAWDGRYGYTF
>TRBD1|TRBV30|TRBJ1-1|NA
TGTGCCTGGAGTCCGGACAGGGGGATCACTGAAGCTTTCTTT
CAWSPDRGITEAFF
>TRBD1|TRBV19|TRBJ1-2|NA
TGTGCCTCGTCGAATTTTGACAGGGGAGTCTATGGCTACACCTTC
CASSNFDRGVYGYTF
>NA|TRBV5-4|TRBJ1-1|NA
TGTGCCAGCAGCGGGGTAGGCCGGGCTGAAGCTTTCTTT
CASSGVGRAEAFF
>NA|TRBV18|TRBJ2-2|NA
TGTGCCAGCTCACCATTCAGGGAAGTCGGGGAGCTGTTTTTT
CASSPFREVGELFF
>TRBD1|TRBV6-5|TRBJ1-2|NA
TGTGCCAGCAGACCGGACAGGTCGGGCTATGGCTACACCTTC
CASRPDRSGYGYTF
>TRBD1|TRBV15|TRBJ1-4|NA
TGTGCCACCAGCAGAGAGACAGGGGGAAGCGAAAAACTGTTTTTT
CATSRETGGSEKLFF
>NA|TRBV10-2|TRBJ2-7|NA
TGCGCCAGCAAAGGTGGTTCCTACGAGCAGTACTTC
CASKGGSYEQYF
>TRBD2|TRBV4-1|TRBJ2-5|NA
TGCGCCAGCAGCCTCGGACTAGCGGGAGTAGGGGAGACCCAGTACTTC
CASSLGLAGVGETQYF
>NA|TRBV7-8|TRBJ1-5|NA
TGTGCCAGCAGCCCCGGAGCGGGCGGCAATCAGCCCCAGCATTTT
CASSPGAGGNQPQHF
>TRBD1|TRBV7-6|TRBJ1-4|NA
TGTGCCAGCAGCTCACAGACAGGGGGTGAAGAAAAACTGTTTTTT
CASSSQTGGEEKLFF
>NA|TRBV4-1|TRBJ2-7|NA
TGCGCCAGCAGCCCCGGACGTACCTACGAGCAGTACTTC
CASSPGRTYEQYF
>NA|TRBV11-2|TRBJ2-7|NA
TGTGCCAGCAGCTTATGGGGCGCACCCGAAGACTTC
CASSLWGAPEDF